Described below is a single T cell receptor beta chain sequence and its context. This clonotype was found many times. No cognate antigen has been identified for it. Per-nucleotide qualities are absent, and no much larger clonotype sits a single base away. Libraries were built with multiplex PCR. These reads were obtained on an Illumina HiSeq 4000. iRepertoire HTBI primers and Arm-PCR amplification of CDR3 regions were used to construct TCR beta libraries. PCR products were gel purified before sequencing. On the authors' methods: Gene usage analysis of CDR3 amino acid clonotypes relied on the approximately 68 TRBV and around 13 TRBJ segments identified across samples. COPE and FqMerger were used to merge filtered high-quality paired reads into contigs. BLAST was used to align contigs to the IMGT TRBV, TRBD and TRBJ reference genes, and CDR3 was defined following IMGT. Highly expanded clones were defined as clonotypes with a frequency above 0.1%. Shannon entropy was used to measure repertoire diversity, and the Gini coefficient was used to measure V-J evenness. A clonotype was considered public if more than one individual shared it. TCRdb passed the public sequencing reads through fastp at Q25 and MiXCR, retaining productive beta sequences. Each entry merges the rows of one CDR3 protein and shows their most common DNA and genes. The V and J calls come from TCRdb's annotation, not from the publication. The sample profile shows 400,000 to 500,000 distinct CDR3 sequences; under 25% of them were found once. The ten largest clones take up around 12% of the sample.

The source of the sample is a study of regulatory T cells in long-lasting Graves disease (dated by TCRdb to the early 2020s). For the study in its entirety: Persistent Graves' disease was defined as persistently positive TSH receptor autoantibodies together with antithyroid drug treatment for over 5 years. Persistent Graves' disease patients were compared with newly diagnosed Graves' disease patients by peripheral blood TCR sequencing and RNA sequencing. The study was registered as a clinical trial and conducted in China. TCR sequencing covered some 13 persistent and around 20 newly diagnosed Graves' disease patients, some 35 samples in total. Persistent Graves' disease patients in the clinical cohort had taken antithyroid drugs for 9 to 11 years on average.

The sample's time point label is to be understood as: persistent/refractory GD, antithyroid drugs over 5 years with positive TRAb. RNA was extracted from PBMCs in TRIzol for both TCR sequencing and RNA sequencing. The diagnosis of Graves' disease followed American Thyroid Association guidelines. Recruitment of patients was carried out at an endocrinology department in Xi'an, China. Each patient gave 9 to 10 milliliters of peripheral blood, collected in an EDTA anticoagulant tube. PBMCs were isolated by Ficoll Paque Plus density gradient separation without further T cell sorting. An Agilent 2100 Bioanalyzer and agarose gel were used to assess RNA quality, and a NanoDrop 2000 was used to measure RNA concentration. The germline V gene supplies CDR1 SGHTA and CDR2 FQGNSA. The V end loses 3 bases and the J end loses 0 bases, and a stretch of 12 bases separates them. The CDR3 holds 16 amino acids from the cysteine to the phenylalanine. Only the CDR3 part of the read is kept: 48 bases, read in frame from the first base.

What the work shows at the level of the full study, not this receptor alone: The authors noted that the small sample size was a limitation that may lower accuracy. Patients with persistent disease shared more public clonotypes (approximately 2,500) than newly diagnosed patients did (more than 900). Only the TCR beta chain was sequenced and analyzed. Because the primary lesion, thyroid tissue, could not be accessed, the study looked at peripheral blood alone. TRBV28, TRBJ1-2 and TRBJ2-5 were preferentially used in persistent disease, while TRBV20-1 and TRBJ2-1 were favored in newly diagnosed disease. Compared with newly diagnosed patients, persistent Graves' disease patients had lower TCR Shannon entropy and fewer highly expanded clones, which suggests clonal expansion.

The sample here was peripheral blood mononuclear cells (PBMCs), taken when the disease was refractory, from a patient treated with antithyroid drugs. The clonotype comes from a female donor with Graves disease. Here the chain combines TRBV7-2 and TRBJ2-4; the D gene identity is not certain. The DNA is TGTGCCAGCAGCTTCCCCGGATACAGAGCCAAAAACATTCAGTACTTC. This yields the protein CASSFPGYRAKNIQYF.